This TCR beta chain stems from a study of T cell responses to AZD1222 COVID-19 vaccine. Study conclusions and caveats: Dominant CD4 TCR responses targeted spike regions 160-218 and 743-854. Baseline serostatus was positive in only six or seven AZD1222 recipients. Increases in Spike-specific TCR breadth and depth were seen after two AZD1222 doses.

Of note for this clone: Its antigen is unidentified.

Clones were read by immunoSEQ multiplex PCR, and TCRdb kept only the in-frame ones, dropping some. In the table there are some 130,000 clones, 80% to 90% of which are singletons. The germline V gene encodes CDR1 SGHAT and CDR2 FQNNGV. With V trimmed by 4 bases and J by 6 bases, 7 bases remained unmatched. The CDR3 has 15 residues. This clonotype originated in an adult in good health. The sample in question was peripheral blood, obtained on day 0 of AZD1222 vaccination. The V gene is TRBV11-2, the J gene TRBJ2-7, with TRBD2 identical over 12 bases. The CDR3 is CASSYWTSGKSEQYF. The CDR3 coding sequence is TGTGCCAGCAGCTACTGGACTAGCGGGAAAAGCGAGCAGTACTTC.